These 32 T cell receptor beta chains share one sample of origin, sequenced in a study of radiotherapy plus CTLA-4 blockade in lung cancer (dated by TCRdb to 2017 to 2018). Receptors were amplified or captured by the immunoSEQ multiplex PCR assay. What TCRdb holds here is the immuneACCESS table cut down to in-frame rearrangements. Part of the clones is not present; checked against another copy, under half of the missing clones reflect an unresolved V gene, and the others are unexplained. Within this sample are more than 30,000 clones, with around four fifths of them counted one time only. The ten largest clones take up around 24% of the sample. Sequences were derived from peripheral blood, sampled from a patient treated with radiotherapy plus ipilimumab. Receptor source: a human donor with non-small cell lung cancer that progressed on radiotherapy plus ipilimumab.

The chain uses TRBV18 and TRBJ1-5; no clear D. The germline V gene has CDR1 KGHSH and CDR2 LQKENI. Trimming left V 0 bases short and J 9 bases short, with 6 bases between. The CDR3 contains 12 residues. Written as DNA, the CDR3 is TGTGCCAGCTCACCACCCACGGGGCCCCAGCATTTT. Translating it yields CASSPPTGPQHF. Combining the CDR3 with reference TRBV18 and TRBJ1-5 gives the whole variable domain NAGVMQNPRHLVRRRGQEARLRCSPMKGHSHVYWYRQLPEEGLKFMVYLQKENIIDESGMPKERFSAEFPKEGPSILRIQQVVRGDSAAYFCASSPPTGPQHFGDGTRLSIL.

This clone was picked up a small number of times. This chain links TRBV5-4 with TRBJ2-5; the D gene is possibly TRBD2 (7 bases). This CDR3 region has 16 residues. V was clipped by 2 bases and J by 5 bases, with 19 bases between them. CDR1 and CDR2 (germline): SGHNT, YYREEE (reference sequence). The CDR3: CASSFGGGGSGETQYF. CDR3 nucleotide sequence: TGTGCCAGCAGCTTTGGGGGGGGCGGATCGGGCGAGACCCAGTACTTC.

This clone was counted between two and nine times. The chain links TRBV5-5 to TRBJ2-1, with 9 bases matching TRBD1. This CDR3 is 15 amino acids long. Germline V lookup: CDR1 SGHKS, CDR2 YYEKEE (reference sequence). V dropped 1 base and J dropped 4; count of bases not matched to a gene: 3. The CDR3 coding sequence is TGTGCCAGCAGCTTGTCTGGGACAGGGTACAATGAGCAGTTCTTC. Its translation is CASSLSGTGYNEQFF.

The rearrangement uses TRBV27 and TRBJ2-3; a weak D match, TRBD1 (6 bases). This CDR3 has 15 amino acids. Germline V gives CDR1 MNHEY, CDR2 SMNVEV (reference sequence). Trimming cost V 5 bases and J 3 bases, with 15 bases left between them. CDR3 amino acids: CASSTRLQGTDTQYF. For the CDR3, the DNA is TGTGCCAGCAGTACCCGCCTACAGGGAACAGATACGCAGTATTTT.

CDR3 in amino acids: CASSMAQTLTNQPQHF. CDR3 bases: TGTGCCAGTAGTATGGCACAGACGCTTACCAATCAGCCCCAGCATTTT. The rearrangement links TRBV19 to TRBJ1-5, with unresolved D. The CDR3 runs to 16 residues. The V gene lost 3 bases and the J gene lost 3 bases, with 15 bases spanning the gap. Germline V CDR1 and CDR2: LNHDA, SQIVND (reference sequence).

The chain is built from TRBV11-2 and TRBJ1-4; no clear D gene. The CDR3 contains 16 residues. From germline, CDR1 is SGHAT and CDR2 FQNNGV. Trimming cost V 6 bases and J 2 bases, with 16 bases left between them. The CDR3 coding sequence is TGTGCCAGCAGACTAGTAAGCGGGAAGACTAATGAAAAACTGTTTTTT. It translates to CASRLVSGKTNEKLFF.

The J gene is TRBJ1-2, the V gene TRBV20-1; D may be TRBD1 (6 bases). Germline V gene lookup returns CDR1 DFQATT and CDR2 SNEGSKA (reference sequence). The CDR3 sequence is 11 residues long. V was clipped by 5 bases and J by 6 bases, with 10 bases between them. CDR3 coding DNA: TGCAGTGCTTCAGGGGACGATGGCTACACCTTC. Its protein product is CSASGDDGYTF.

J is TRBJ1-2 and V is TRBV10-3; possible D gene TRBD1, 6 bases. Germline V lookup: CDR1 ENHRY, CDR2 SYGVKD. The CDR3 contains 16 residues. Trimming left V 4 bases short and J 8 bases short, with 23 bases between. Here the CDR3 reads CAISGGETTGPIGYTF. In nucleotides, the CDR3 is TGTGCCATCAGTGGCGGAGAGACGACAGGACCCATAGGCTACACCTTC.

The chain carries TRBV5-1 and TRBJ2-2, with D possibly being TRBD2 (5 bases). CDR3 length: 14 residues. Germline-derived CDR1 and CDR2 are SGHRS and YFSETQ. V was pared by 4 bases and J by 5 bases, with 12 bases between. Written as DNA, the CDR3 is TGCGCCAGCAGCCCGAGGACTGATACCGGGGAGCTGTTTTTT. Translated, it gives CASSPRTDTGELFF.

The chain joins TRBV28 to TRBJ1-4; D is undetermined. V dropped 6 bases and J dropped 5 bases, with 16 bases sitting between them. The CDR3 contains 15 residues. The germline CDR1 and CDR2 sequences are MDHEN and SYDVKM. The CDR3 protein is CASRGSEGWNEKLFF. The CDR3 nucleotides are TGTGCCAGCAGAGGTTCGGAGGGCTGGAATGAAAAACTGTTTTTT. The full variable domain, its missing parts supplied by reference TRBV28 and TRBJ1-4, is DVKVTQSSRYLVKRTGEKVFLECVQDMDHENMFWYRQDPGLGLRLIYFSYDVKMKEKGDIPEGYSVSREKKERFSLILESASTNQTSMYLCASRGSEGWNEKLFFGSGTQLSVL.

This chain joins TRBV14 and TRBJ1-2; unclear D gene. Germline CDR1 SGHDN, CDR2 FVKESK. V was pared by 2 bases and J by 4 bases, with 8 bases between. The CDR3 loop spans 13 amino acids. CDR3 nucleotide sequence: TGTGCCAGCAGCCAACGACGGAGCTATGGCTACACCTTC. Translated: CASSQRRSYGYTF. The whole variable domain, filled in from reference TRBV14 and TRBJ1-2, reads EAGVTQFPSHSVIEKGQTVTLRCDPISGHDNLYWYRRVMGKEIKFLLHFVKESKQDESGMPNNRFLAERTGGTYSTLKVQPAELEDSGVYFCASSQRRSYGYTFGSGTRLTVV.

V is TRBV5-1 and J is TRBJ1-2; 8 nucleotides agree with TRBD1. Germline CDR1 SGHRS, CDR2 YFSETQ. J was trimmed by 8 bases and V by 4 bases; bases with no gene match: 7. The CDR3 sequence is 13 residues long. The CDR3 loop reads CASSLDRVQGYTF. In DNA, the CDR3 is TGCGCCAGCAGCCTGGACAGGGTACAGGGCTACACCTTC.

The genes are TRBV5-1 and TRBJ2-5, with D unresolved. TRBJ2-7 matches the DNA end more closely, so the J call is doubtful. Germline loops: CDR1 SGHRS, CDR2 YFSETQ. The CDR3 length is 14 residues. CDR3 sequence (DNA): TGCGCCAGCCAGACGCGCAGTAGCTCCTACGAGCAGTACTTC. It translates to CASQTRSSSYEQYF.

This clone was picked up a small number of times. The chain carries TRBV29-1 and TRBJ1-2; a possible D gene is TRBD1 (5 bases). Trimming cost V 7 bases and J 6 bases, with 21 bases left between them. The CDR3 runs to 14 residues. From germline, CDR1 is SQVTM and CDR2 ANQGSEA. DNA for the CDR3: TGCAGCGCCCTATCGCGGGGGAAGGATGATGGCTACACCTTC. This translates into CSALSRGKDDGYTF.

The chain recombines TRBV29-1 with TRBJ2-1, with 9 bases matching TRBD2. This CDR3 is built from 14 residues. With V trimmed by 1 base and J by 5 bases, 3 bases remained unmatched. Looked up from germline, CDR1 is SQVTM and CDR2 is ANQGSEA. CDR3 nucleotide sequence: TGCAGCGTTGAAGGACTAGCGGAAGACAATGAGCAGTTCTTC. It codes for CSVEGLAEDNEQFF.

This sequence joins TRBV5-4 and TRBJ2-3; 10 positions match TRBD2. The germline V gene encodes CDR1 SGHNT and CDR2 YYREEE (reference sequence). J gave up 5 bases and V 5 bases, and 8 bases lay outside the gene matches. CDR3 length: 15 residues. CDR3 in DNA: TGTGCCAGCAGTCTTAGCGGGGGGACCCGAGATACGCAGTATTTT. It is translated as CASSLSGGTRDTQYF.

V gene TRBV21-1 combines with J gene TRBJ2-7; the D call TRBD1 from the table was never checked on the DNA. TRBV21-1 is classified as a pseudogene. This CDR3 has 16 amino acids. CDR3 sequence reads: CASSKRTGNSIYEQYF. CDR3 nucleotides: TGTGCCAGCAGCAAACGGACAGGGAATTCAATCTACGAGCAGTACTTC.

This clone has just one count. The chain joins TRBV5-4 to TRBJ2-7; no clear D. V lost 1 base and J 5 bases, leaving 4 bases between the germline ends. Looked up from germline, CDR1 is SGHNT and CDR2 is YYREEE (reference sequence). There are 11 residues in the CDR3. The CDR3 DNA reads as TGTGCCAGCAGCTTGCGCGACGAGCAGTACTTC. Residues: CASSLRDEQYF.

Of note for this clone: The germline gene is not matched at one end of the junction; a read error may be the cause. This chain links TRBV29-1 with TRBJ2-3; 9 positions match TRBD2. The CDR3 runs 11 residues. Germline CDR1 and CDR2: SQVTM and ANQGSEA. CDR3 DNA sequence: TGCAGCGGCGGGGTGGGGACTAGCATGAGTTTT. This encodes CSGGVGTSMSF.

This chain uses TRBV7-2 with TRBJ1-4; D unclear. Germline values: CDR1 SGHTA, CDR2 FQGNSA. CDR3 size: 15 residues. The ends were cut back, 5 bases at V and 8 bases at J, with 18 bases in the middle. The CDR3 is CASSPREGLGEKLFF. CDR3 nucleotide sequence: TGTGCCAGCAGCCCGAGAGAGGGTCTGGGAGAAAAACTGTTTTTT.

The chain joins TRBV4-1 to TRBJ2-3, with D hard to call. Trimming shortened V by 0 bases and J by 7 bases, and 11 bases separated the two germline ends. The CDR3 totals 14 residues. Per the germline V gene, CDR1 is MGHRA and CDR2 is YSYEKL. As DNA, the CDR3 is TGCGCCAGCAGCCAAGATCGCACTACCTATACGCAGTATTTT. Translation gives CASSQDRTTYTQYF.

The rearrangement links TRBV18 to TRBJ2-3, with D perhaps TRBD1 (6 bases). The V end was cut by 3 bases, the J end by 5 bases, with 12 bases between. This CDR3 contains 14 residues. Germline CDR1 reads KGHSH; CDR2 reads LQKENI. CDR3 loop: CASSPGQLGDTQYF. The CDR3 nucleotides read TGTGCCAGCTCACCGGGACAACTCGGAGATACGCAGTATTTT.

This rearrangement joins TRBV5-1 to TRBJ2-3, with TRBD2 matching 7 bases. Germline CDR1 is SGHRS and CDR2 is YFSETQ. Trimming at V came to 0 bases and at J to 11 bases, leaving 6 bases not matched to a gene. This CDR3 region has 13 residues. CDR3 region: CASSLEVERGQYF. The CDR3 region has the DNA TGCGCCAGCAGCTTGGAAGTCGAGCGGGGGCAGTATTTT. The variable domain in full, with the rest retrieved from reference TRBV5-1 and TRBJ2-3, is KAGVTQTPRYLIKTRGQQVTLSCSPISGHRSVSWYQQTPGQGLQFLFEYFSETQRNKGNFPGRFSGRQFSNSRSEMNVSTLELGDSALYLCASSLEVERGQYFGPGTRLTVL.

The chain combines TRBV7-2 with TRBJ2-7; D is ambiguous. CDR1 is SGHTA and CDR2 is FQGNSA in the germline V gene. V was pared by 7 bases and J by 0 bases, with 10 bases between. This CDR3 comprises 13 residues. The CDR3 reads CASTPYGSYEQYF. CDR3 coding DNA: TGTGCCAGCACCCCCTACGGCTCCTACGAGCAGTACTTC.

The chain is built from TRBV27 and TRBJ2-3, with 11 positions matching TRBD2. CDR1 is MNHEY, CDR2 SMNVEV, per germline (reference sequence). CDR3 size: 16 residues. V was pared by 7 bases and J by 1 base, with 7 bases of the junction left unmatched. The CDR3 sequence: CASTSGGPGGTDTQYF. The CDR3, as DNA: TGTGCCAGCACTAGCGGGGGGCCGGGGGGCACAGATACGCAGTATTTT.

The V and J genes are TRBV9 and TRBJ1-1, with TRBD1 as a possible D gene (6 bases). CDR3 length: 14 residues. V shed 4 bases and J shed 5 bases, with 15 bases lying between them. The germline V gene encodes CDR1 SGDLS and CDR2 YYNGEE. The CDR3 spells CASSRTEGGTEAFF. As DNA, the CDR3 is TGTGCCAGCAGCCGGACCGAGGGGGGGACTGAAGCTTTCTTT.

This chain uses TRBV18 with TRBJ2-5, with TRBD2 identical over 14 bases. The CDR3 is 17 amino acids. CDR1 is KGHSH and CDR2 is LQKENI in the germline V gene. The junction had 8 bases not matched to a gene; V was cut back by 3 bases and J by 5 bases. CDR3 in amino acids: CASSPRTSGGLRETQYF. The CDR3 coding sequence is TGTGCCAGCTCACCCAGGACTAGCGGGGGGCTGAGGGAGACCCAGTACTTC. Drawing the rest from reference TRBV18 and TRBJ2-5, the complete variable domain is NAGVMQNPRHLVRRRGQEARLRCSPMKGHSHVYWYRQLPEEGLKFMVYLQKENIIDESGMPKERFSAEFPKEGPSILRIQQVVRGDSAAYFCASSPRTSGGLRETQYFGPGTRLLVL.

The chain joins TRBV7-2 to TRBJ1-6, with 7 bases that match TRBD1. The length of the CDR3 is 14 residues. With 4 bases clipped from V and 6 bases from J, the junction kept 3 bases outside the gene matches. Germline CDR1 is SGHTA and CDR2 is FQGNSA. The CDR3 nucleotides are TGTGCCAGCAGCTGGGGACAGTCTAATTCACCCCTCCACTTT. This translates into CASSWGQSNSPLHF.

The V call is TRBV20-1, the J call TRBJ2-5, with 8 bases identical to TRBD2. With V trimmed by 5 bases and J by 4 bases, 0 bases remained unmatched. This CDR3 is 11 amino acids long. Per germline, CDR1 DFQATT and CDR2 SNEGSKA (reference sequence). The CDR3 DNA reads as TGCAGTGCTCGGGGGGGAGAGACCCAGTACTTC. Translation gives CSARGGETQYF.

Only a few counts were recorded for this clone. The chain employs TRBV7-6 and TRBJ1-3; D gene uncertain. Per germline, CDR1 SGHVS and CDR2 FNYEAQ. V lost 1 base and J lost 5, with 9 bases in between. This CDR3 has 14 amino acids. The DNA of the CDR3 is TGTGCCAGCAGCTTAGAAGGGAGTAGAAACACCATATATTTT. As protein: CASSLEGSRNTIYF.

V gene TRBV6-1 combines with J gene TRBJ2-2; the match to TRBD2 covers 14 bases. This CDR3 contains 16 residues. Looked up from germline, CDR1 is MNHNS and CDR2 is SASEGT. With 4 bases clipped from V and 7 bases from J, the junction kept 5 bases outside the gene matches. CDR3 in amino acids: CASSAGLAGVGGELFF. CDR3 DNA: TGTGCCAGCAGTGCGGGACTAGCGGGGGTGGGCGGGGAGCTGTTTTTT.

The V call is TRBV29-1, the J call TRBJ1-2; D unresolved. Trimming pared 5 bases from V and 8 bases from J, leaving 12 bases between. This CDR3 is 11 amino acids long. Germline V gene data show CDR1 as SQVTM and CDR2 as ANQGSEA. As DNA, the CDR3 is TGCAGCGTTTGGTCGGTGCGCGGCTACACCTTC. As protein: CSVWSVRGYTF.